This is a list of T cell receptor beta chains from one sample in a study of naive and memory T cell subsets. TCRdb recomputed calls from the 5' RACE reads with MiXCR, one row per CDR3 protein. Among roughly 60,000 distinct CDR3 sequences, approximately 7.2% were seen once, and the ten largest hold around 9.6%. The receptors here all came from a male donor in good health. Both conserved end residues are part of each CDR3.

j_gene | v_gene | len | CDR3aa
TRBJ2-1 | TRBV10-3 | 15 | CAISEDGGSNNEQFF
TRBJ2-7 | TRBV7-2 | 12 | CASSLGVGEQYF
TRBJ1-2 | TRBV7-9 | 14 | CASSLDRGDYGYTF
TRBJ2-7 | TRBV4-1 | 17 | CASSQDPPGGPTYEQYF
TRBJ2-3 | TRBV2 | 14 | CALTVAERADTQYF
TRBJ1-1 | TRBV6-2/TRBV6-3 | 13 | CASKAGGGGEAFF
TRBJ2-2 | TRBV20-1 | 14 | CSAYRAGFTGELFF
TRBJ2-1 | TRBV7-2 | 12 | CASSPGVNEQFF
TRBJ2-7 | TRBV10-3 | 14 | CAISEGFPEYEQYF
TRBJ1-1 | TRBV28 | 15 | CASSPRTEVETEAFF
TRBJ1-1 | TRBV5-1 | 15 | CASSRNTGLNTEAFF
TRBJ2-7 | TRBV7-6 | 14 | CASSLERASYEQYF
TRBJ2-1 | TRBV7-9 | 14 | CASGAGLPWDEQFF
TRBJ2-5 | TRBV20-1 | 13 | CSANPSGQETQYF
TRBJ2-3 | TRBV20-1 | 15 | CSAPSSLADFGTQYF
TRBJ2-7 | TRBV18 | 13 | CASSRGDNYEQYF
TRBJ1-3 | TRBV28 | 12 | CASSARPNTIYF
TRBJ2-1 | TRBV14 | 13 | CASSPYRANEQFF
TRBJ2-7 | TRBV3-1 | 12 | CASSLSYVEQYF
TRBJ2-1 | TRBV10-3 | 13 | CAISEDRDNEQFF
TRBJ2-7 | TRBV7-9 | 14 | CASSPQVYSYEQYF
TRBJ2-2 | TRBV20-1 | 15 | CSARERESYTGELFF
TRBJ1-2 | TRBV13 | 13 | CASSYRANYGYTF
TRBJ2-2 | TRBV7-9 | 15 | CASSLVAMYPGELFF
TRBJ1-3 | TRBV3-1 | 15 | CASSRPWSSGNTIYF
TRBJ1-1 | TRBV29-1 | 14 | CSVEVGRGYTEAFF
TRBJ2-3 | TRBV4-1 | 15 | CASSQEVSRTDTQYF
TRBJ1-5 | TRBV27 | 13 | CASSFGGDQPQHF
TRBJ2-1 | TRBV12-3/TRBV12-4 | 13 | CASSPRTADEQFF
TRBJ2-3 | TRBV3-1 | 16 | CASSPASGGAADTQYF
TRBJ1-5 | TRBV23-1 | 16 | CASRANREYSNQPQHF
TRBJ2-2 | TRBV11-2 | 13 | CASNPGVTGELFF
TRBJ2-5 | TRBV5-1 | 13 | CASSFGQGGTQYF
TRBJ2-7 | TRBV4-1 | 14 | CASSQDPGPYEQYF
TRBJ2-5 | TRBV20-1 | 16 | CSARDLLADLQETQYF
TRBJ2-3 | TRBV6-5 | 17 | CASSSSGTSGGTDTQYF
TRBJ1-2 | TRBV5-1 | 14 | CASRPDNSLYGYTF
TRBJ2-2 | TRBV5-1 | 16 | CASSLGDDFWTGELFF
TRBJ2-1 | TRBV29-1 | 11 | CSVEWGPEQFF
TRBJ2-6 | TRBV6-5 | 16 | CASSYSRDSGANVLTF
TRBJ2-3 | TRBV29-1 | 13 | CSGSKGSTDTQYF
TRBJ2-1 | TRBV3-1 | 15 | CASSQDRRPTWEQFF
TRBJ2-5 | TRBV4-2 | 15 | CASSQTSGGKETQYF
TRBJ2-5 | TRBV6-6 | 14 | CASSYGQWEETQYF
TRBJ2-7 | TRBV13 | 15 | CASSGRGLELYEQYF
TRBJ2-3 | TRBV9 | 15 | CASTPGQGVGDTQYF